This is a list of T cell receptor beta chains from one sample in a study of blood T cell repertoires in COVID-19. Clones were sequenced by immunoSEQ multiplex PCR, and TCRdb holds only the in-frame ones, with some missing. The sample has roughly 100,000 clones, approximately 89% seen once. The sample consisted of peripheral blood. These receptors were collected from a woman older than 75 in a cohort sampled during active COVID-19. Both conserved end residues are part of each CDR3. The D gene is left open where the match is weak. Clone size is not always given. Where it is, it says once, few, many or a class for expanded clones.

V	D	J	size	DNA	CDR3
TRBV5-1	-	TRBJ1-3	-	TGCGCCAGCACCCCGGAGCCCCCGGGGACAGGAAACACCATATATTTT	CASTPEPPGTGNTIYF
TRBV7-9	TRBD1	TRBJ1-5	-	TGTGCCAGCAGCTCCATGGGGACAGATAGCAATCAGCCCCAGCATTTT	CASSSMGTDSNQPQHF
TRBV5-5	-	TRBJ1-1	-	TGTGCCAGCAGCTTGGGGAGGGCAGGCATAAACACTGAAGCTTTCTTT	CASSLGRAGINTEAFF
TRBV25-1	-	TRBJ1-1	-	TGTGCCAGCAGTGATCCGGGCACTGAAGCTTTCTTT	CASSDPGTEAFF
TRBV4-1	-	TRBJ2-3	-	TGCGCCAGCAGCCAAATAGGGGATGCAGATACGCAGTATTTT	CASSQIGDADTQYF
TRBV7-9	TRBD1	TRBJ2-3	-	TGTGCCAGCAGCTCGTATACAGGGGGCGGGACAGATACGCAGTATTTT	CASSSYTGGGTDTQYF
TRBV10-1	-	TRBJ2-7	-	TGCGCCAGCAGTGAGGGGGCCGGAAGCGACGAGCAGTACTTC	CASSEGAGSDEQYF
TRBV27	TRBD1	TRBJ2-7	-	TGTGCCAGCAGTTTGGGCGGGACAGGGCCCTACGAGCAGTACTTC	CASSLGGTGPYEQYF
TRBV19	-	TRBJ1-1	-	TGTGCCAGTAGGTCCCGGGACACGAAGCCAGCTTTCTTT	CASRSRDTKPAFF
TRBV5-6	-	TRBJ2-3	-	TGTGCCAGCAGCTTGACCCGACTAGTGGATACGCAGTATTTT	CASSLTRLVDTQYF
TRBV11-2	TRBD1	TRBJ1-4	once	TGTGCCAGCAGCCTAAGACAGGGGGTAGTAGCTAATGAAAAACTGTTTTTT	CASSLRQGVVANEKLFF
TRBV6-2/TRBV6-3	TRBD2	TRBJ2-5	-	TGTGCCAGCAGCCCCGGACTAGTTCAAGAGACCCAGTACTTC	CASSPGLVQETQYF
TRBV6-5	-	TRBJ2-1	-	TGTGCCAGCAGTTACCAGTTGGAGCAGTTCTTC	CASSYQLEQFF